Below are 18 T cell receptor beta chains sequenced from a single sample in a study of cytomegalovirus exposure and HLA in healthy donors. Use of 60 Vbeta and 13 Jbeta primers characterized the PCR. Sequencing was performed with immunoSEQ multiplex PCR; in TCRdb, only in-frame clones are kept and a portion is missing. The data contain 150,000 to 180,000 clones, more than 75% of them singletons. What was sequenced was PBMCs. All receptors derive from a woman between 18 and 29 years old in good health and CMV-seronegative.

The chain is built from TRBV5-1 and TRBJ1-3, with D uncertain. The CDR3 contains 14 residues. V lost 4 bases, J lost 4 bases, and 12 bases lay in between. Germline V gene data show CDR1 as SGHRS and CDR2 as YFSETQ. CDR3 nucleotides: TGCGCCAGCAGCCTGGGTCTTCCCGGAAACACCATATATTTT. Protein product: CASSLGLPGNTIYF.

The V gene is TRBV5-1, the J gene TRBJ2-7; tentatively, D is TRBD1 (6 bases). The CDR3 covers 14 residues. V was pared by 5 bases and J by 0 bases, with 12 bases between. Germline assignment: CDR1 SGHRS and CDR2 YFSETQ. The CDR3 protein is CASRGQGSSYEQYF. The CDR3 coding sequence is TGCGCCAGCAGAGGTCAGGGGAGCTCCTACGAGCAGTACTTC.

V and J are TRBV27 and TRBJ2-7; possible D gene TRBD1, 5 bases. Trimming shortened V by 4 bases and J by 4 bases, and 17 bases separated the two germline ends. There are 15 residues in the CDR3. The germline V gene has CDR1 MNHEY and CDR2 SMNVEV (reference sequence). The CDR3 nucleotides are TGTGCCAGCAGTTCCCTCGGACATAAGGTGTACGAGCAGTACTTC. The encoded protein is CASSSLGHKVYEQYF.

In DNA form, the CDR3 reads TGTGCCAGCAGCTCTCTCAGGAGGGGATGGGAAGCTTTCTTT. Its protein is CASSSLRRGWEAFF. The rearrangement uses TRBV11-2 and TRBJ1-1; maybe TRBD1 (5 bases). The CDR3 totals 14 residues. Germline lookup yields CDR1 SGHAT and CDR2 FQNNGV. Trimming removed 4 bases at V and 8 bases at J, with 17 bases between.

The sample holds one count of this clone. The genes are TRBV27 and TRBJ1-5, with D tentatively TRBD1 (5 bases). The CDR3 covers 18 residues. Germline loops: CDR1 MNHEY, CDR2 SMNVEV (reference sequence). V lost 0 bases, J lost 6 bases, and 21 bases lay in between. The chain's CDR3 is CASSLSGSAGRMLQPQHF. The CDR3 DNA sequence: TGTGCCAGCAGTTTATCGGGGTCGGCAGGGCGCATGCTTCAGCCCCAGCATTTT.

V gene TRBV6-5 combines with J gene TRBJ1-2, with 7 positions matching TRBD1. The J segment lost 8 bases and the V segment lost 2 bases, leaving 8 bases of the junction unmatched. Germline V gene data show CDR1 as MNHEY and CDR2 as SVGAGI. This CDR3 region has 14 residues. The CDR3 DNA sequence: TGTGCCAGCAGTTACCAGACAGGGAGCTACGGCTACACCTTC. Translated, it gives CASSYQTGSYGYTF.

This clone was found a few times. The chain combines TRBV4-3 with TRBJ1-5; 8 bases align to TRBD1. The V gene's germline CDR1 is LGHNA and CDR2 YSLEER. This CDR3 comprises 14 residues. The ends lost 3 bases at V and 4 bases at J; junction bases unmatched: 2. The DNA of the CDR3 is TGCGCCAGCAGCCAGGGACAGGATAATCAGCCCCAGCATTTT. Its protein product is CASSQGQDNQPQHF.

In its sample, this clone was seen once. The V gene is TRBV9, the J gene TRBJ2-5, with TRBD1 matching 7 bases. V trimming: 3 bases; J trimming: 4 bases; junction bases outside the gene matches: 6. CDR1 and CDR2 (germline): SGDLS, YYNGEE. The length of the CDR3 is 14 residues. In DNA form, the CDR3 reads TGTGCCAGCAGCGCCGGACAGGTACTAGAGACCCAGTACTTC. Protein: CASSAGQVLETQYF.

CDR3: CASSQEWGLTMTEAFF. The CDR3 bases are TGTGCCAGCAGCCAAGAATGGGGACTAACGATGACTGAAGCTTTCTTT. The chain employs TRBV4-2 and TRBJ1-1, with a possible D match to TRBD1 (5 bases). CDR3 size: 16 residues. V was shortened by 0 bases and J by 5 bases, with 16 bases between the two germline ends. The germline gives CDR1 LGHNA, CDR2 YNFKEQ.

This chain links TRBV28 with TRBJ1-5; no definite D call. Per germline, CDR1 MDHEN and CDR2 SYDVKM. The CDR3 sequence is 14 residues long. Trimming stripped 3 bases from V and 4 bases from J, with 10 bases between. CDR3 region: CASSFAGPNQPQHF. The CDR3 region has the DNA TGTGCCAGCAGTTTCGCGGGTCCGAATCAGCCCCAGCATTTT.

This chain uses TRBV2 with TRBJ2-2; possibly TRBD1 for D (5 bases). This CDR3 is 14 amino acids long. The ends were cut back, 8 bases at V and 4 bases at J, with 14 bases in the middle. The germline CDR1 and CDR2 sequences are SNHLY and FYNNEI. This CDR3 is CASSVVDSTGELFF. CDR3 bases: TGTGCCAGCTCCGTGGTCGACAGCACCGGGGAGCTGTTTTTT.

This clone showed up just a few times. The chain combines TRBV29-1 with TRBJ2-3; 12 nucleotides agree with TRBD2. CDR3 size: 17 residues. The J segment lost 0 bases and the V segment lost 6 bases, leaving 10 bases of the junction unmatched. From germline, CDR1 is SQVTM and CDR2 ANQGSEA. In DNA form, the CDR3 reads TGCAGCGTGGGGAGACTAGCGGGGGCCTCTAGCACAGATACGCAGTATTTT. Protein sequence: CSVGRLAGASSTDTQYF.

This clone was recorded only once. The rearrangement uses TRBV11-2 and TRBJ1-1; D ambiguous. The CDR3 contains 11 residues. V dropped 5 bases and J dropped 3 bases, with 4 bases sitting between them. From germline, CDR1 is SGHAT and CDR2 FQNNGV. The CDR3 sequence: CASSTHTEAFF. DNA for the CDR3: TGTGCCAGCAGCACACACACTGAAGCTTTCTTT.

V gene TRBV9 combines with J gene TRBJ2-7, with 7 bases identical to TRBD1. V lost 3 bases to trimming and J lost 5 bases; unmatched junction nucleotides: 8. The CDR3 sequence is 14 residues long. Germline V gene data show CDR1 as SGDLS and CDR2 as YYNGEE. The CDR3 region is CASSAGGSGHEQYF. The CDR3 coding sequence is TGTGCCAGCAGCGCAGGGGGAAGTGGTCACGAGCAGTACTTC.

The chain employs TRBV28 and TRBJ1-1; D not resolved. V was trimmed by 3 bases and J by 1 base, leaving 15 bases between them. This CDR3 contains 16 residues. Germline V gives CDR1 MDHEN, CDR2 SYDVKM. The CDR3 DNA follows: TGTGCCAGCAGTTTCCTCGGGGATTTGCCGAACACTGAAGCTTTCTTT. This codes for CASSFLGDLPNTEAFF. Using reference TRBV28 and TRBJ1-1 for the parts outside the CDR3, the full variable domain is DVKVTQSSRYLVKRTGEKVFLECVQDMDHENMFWYRQDPGLGLRLIYFSYDVKMKEKGDIPEGYSVSREKKERFSLILESASTNQTSMYLCASSFLGDLPNTEAFFGQGTRLTVV.

This sequence joins TRBV16 and TRBJ1-2; D is uncertain. Germline loops: CDR1 KGHSY, CDR2 FQNENV. The CDR3 spans 17 residues. Trimming pared 0 bases from V and 0 bases from J, leaving 14 bases between. In DNA, the CDR3 is TGTGCCAGCAGCCAATCGGGCAGATTAACAGCTAACTATGGCTACACCTTC. The encoded protein is CASSQSGRLTANYGYTF.

This clone was seen only once. The J gene is TRBJ2-5, the V gene TRBV18; D call uncertain. The CDR3 runs to 13 residues. Trimming left V 3 bases short and J 1 base short, with 6 bases between. CDR1 KGHSH and CDR2 LQKENI come from the germline V gene. CDR3 nucleotide sequence: TGTGCCAGCTCACCCTTTATCCAAGAGACCCAGTACTTC. Translated, it gives CASSPFIQETQYF.

In DNA, the CDR3 is TGTGCCAGCAGTTTTCCCCCCACCCCAGGGGTTTATGAGCAGTTCTTC. Translated, it gives CASSFPPTPGVYEQFF. The rearrangement links TRBV28 to TRBJ2-1, with D possibly being TRBD1 (6 bases). The CDR3 spans 16 residues. Trimming cost V 3 bases and J 8 bases, with 20 bases left between them. Germline CDR1 MDHEN, CDR2 SYDVKM.